These T cell receptor beta chains were read from a single sample in a study of blood T cell repertoires in COVID-19. Profiled with immunoSEQ multiplex PCR; TCRdb holds only in-frame clones, not every one. The sample holds roughly 92,000 clones; about nine tenths are singletons and the top ten take 4.5% to 5%. The sample consisted of peripheral blood. The receptors derive from a woman over 75 with acute or convalescent COVID-19. CDR3s leave out the opening cysteine and the closing phenylalanine or tryptophan. Each record gives: CDR3 length, J gene, V gene, CDR3 protein.

10,TRBJ1-5,TRBV3-1/TRBV3-2,ASSQDQQPQH
12,TRBJ1-1,TRBV19,ASLAERIGTEAF
10,TRBJ2-3,TRBV29-1,SALTDTDTQY
12,TRBJ1-5,TRBV18,ASSRGSLNQPQH
14,TRBJ2-3,TRBV5-1,ASSSPSGGNTDTQY
12,TRBJ1-5,TRBV5-5,ASSSSGLNQPQH
18,TRBJ1-6,TRBV5-1,ASSIGDVGGLASYNSPLH
11,TRBJ1-2,TRBV6-5,ASSSRQKYGYT
13,TRBJ1-1,TRBV10-2,ASVNTGGSNTEAF
14,TRBJ2-3,TRBV9,ASSVGLAQSTDTQY
12,TRBJ2-2,TRBV5-1,ASSLVANTGELF
10,TRBJ2-1,TRBV5-5,ASSLSGDEQF
14,TRBJ2-1,TRBV5-8,ASSLKSAAFNNEQF
13,TRBJ1-5,TRBV9,ASSVGGDSNQPQH
10,TRBJ1-1,TRBV20-1,SARDRGTEAF
12,TRBJ1-2,TRBV7-2,ASSLDGGVSGYT
13,TRBJ1-2,TRBV7-2,ASSSPGQGAYGYT